A selection of T cell receptor beta chains follows, all from one sample in a study of T cells in Graves' hyperthyroidism and ophthalmopathy. Using its own MiXCR run on the multiplex PCR reads, TCRdb lists one record per CDR3 protein. The table has about 720,000 distinct CDR3 sequences, roughly a sixth seen once; the top ten hold 16%. The sequenced sample was blood. The receptors here all came from a woman between 50 and 59 years old with Graves' hyperthyroidism that later progressed to Graves' ophthalmopathy. Both conserved end residues are trimmed from each CDR3.

TRBV15,TRBJ2-2,ATSRDLWTSNTGELF
TRBV20-1,TRBJ1-2,SARAYRAFTSRYGYT
TRBV19,TRBJ1-2,ASSIGIRGNGYT
TRBV5-6,TRBJ2-7,ASSRQFRYEQY
TRBV4-1,TRBJ2-3,ASSLTLGRDLTDTQY
TRBV9,TRBJ2-2,ASSAETGETGELF
TRBV11-2,TRBJ2-6,ASSQPWGRGNSGANVLT
TRBV20-1,TRBJ1-6,SARGYRGETYNSPLH
TRBV20-1,TRBJ1-1,SAEGPSKAEAF
TRBV3-1,TRBJ1-5,ASSQDTGVNQPQH
TRBV24-1,TRBJ2-7,ATSDPDRYEQY
TRBV7-9,TRBJ1-5,ASSLGTGSVYQPQH
TRBV11-2,TRBJ1-3,ASSYTNPASGNTIY
TRBV12-3/TRBV12-4,TRBJ2-5,ASSVRGEEIQY
TRBV2,TRBJ1-5,ASSLGQGVKSNQPQH
TRBV7-2,TRBJ1-6,ASSQIGFNSPLH
TRBV7-8,TRBJ1-5,ASSNQQGGNQPQH